What follows describes a single TCR beta chain. The antigen is not known. Sequence at one end of the junction differs from germline and may be a read error. This sample is part of a study of molecular identifiers for immune sequencing clone quantification. The study's findings and limits: The study found clones above 20 RNA copies held over 99% of effector molecules and under 1% in naive cells.

TCRdb reprocessed the PCR reads with MiXCR, giving one entry per CDR3 protein. Of about 320,000 distinct CDR3 sequences detected, 24% appear once; the ten largest clones hold 0.7% to 0.95%. Germline V gene lookup returns CDR1 SGHDT and CDR2 YYEEEE. This CDR3 contains 14 residues. This receptor was identified in a human donor in good health. Some libraries in this study had Jurkat cell RNA spiked in. V is TRBV5-6 and J is TRBJ2-4; D call uncertain. The sample taken for sequencing was naive CD8+ T cells from blood, with Jurkat cell RNA spiked in. Sample subset: FACS-sorted CD8+CD4-CCR7+CD45RA+ naive T cells. This chain's CDR3 is CASSLGLAKSIRYF. The DNA for the CDR3 is TGTGCCAGCAGCTTGGGACTGGCCAAGAGCATTCGGTACTTC.